These 21 T cell receptor beta chains were sequenced from one sample in a study of neurological immune-mediated disorders. Each CDR3 protein gets one entry after TCRdb re-called the 5' RACE reads with MiXCR. This table holds 50,000 to 75,000 distinct CDR3 sequences, about 12% found once. Source material: PBMCs. Receptor source: a woman aged 55 to 70 with HTLV-1-associated myelopathy (HAM/TSP).

The chain joins TRBV4-1 to TRBJ2-1, with TRBD1 matching 9 bases. The CDR3 has 15 residues. The V gene end was trimmed by 4 bases and the J gene end by 4 bases; junction bases not matched to a gene: 5. Germline CDR1 reads MGHRA; CDR2 reads YSYEKL. This chain's CDR3 is CASSRMGQGYNEQFF. The CDR3 DNA reads TGCGCCAGCAGCCGGATGGGACAGGGATACAATGAGCAGTTCTTC.

V usage is TRBV12-3 or TRBV12-4 and J usage is TRBJ1-1; 8 bases line up with TRBD1. The V gene end was trimmed by 7 bases and the J gene end by 4 bases; junction bases not matched to a gene: 8. The CDR3 is made up of 14 amino acids. The CDR3 sequence: CASNQQGVSTEAFF. CDR3 nucleotide sequence: TGTGCCAGCAACCAACAGGGGGTGAGCACTGAAGCTTTCTTT.

There are many counts of this clonotype. The chain carries TRBV29-1 and TRBJ2-1, with 7 bases that match TRBD2. Germline CDR1 and CDR2: SQVTM and ANQGSEA. This CDR3 is 14 amino acids long. V trimming: 6 bases; J trimming: 2 bases; junction bases outside the gene matches: 7. CDR3 nucleotide sequence: TGCAGCGTGCGACCGGGAGGAACCTACAATGAGCAGTTCTTC. Its translation is CSVRPGGTYNEQFF.

This clonotype was detected many times. The chain employs TRBV3-1 and TRBJ1-5; D is perhaps TRBD1 (6 bases). V was clipped by 4 bases and J by 6 bases, with 10 bases between them. The CDR3 is 13 amino acids. CDR1 and CDR2 from the germline V gene are LGHDT and YNNKEL (reference sequence). The CDR3 sequence: CASSRTDVQPQHF. DNA of the CDR3: TGTGCCAGCAGCCGGACAGATGTTCAGCCCCAGCATTTT.

Remarks on this clonotype: A junction boundary mismatches the germline segment, possibly from a read error. This sequence joins TRBV15 and TRBJ1-5, with D uncertain. Per the germline V gene, CDR1 is LNHNV and CDR2 is YYDKDF (reference sequence). CDR3 size: 14 residues. CDR3 amino acids: CVTNRDEAGQPQHF. The DNA of the CDR3 is TGTGTCACCAACAGAGATGAGGCGGGTCAGCCCCAGCATTTT.

This clonotype was counted at least ten times. The chain couples TRBV5-1 to TRBJ2-1; TRBD2 matches 11 bases. The germline V gene encodes CDR1 SGHRS and CDR2 YFSETQ. The V and J ends lost 1 base and 10 bases, in that order; junction bases with no gene match: 7. This CDR3 has 15 amino acids. As DNA, the CDR3 is TGCGCCAGCAGCTTGTTCGGACTAGCGGGTGGGGAGCAGTTCTTC. It specifies CASSLFGLAGGEQFF.

This clonotype appeared many times. The chain's CDR3 is CASSFISQSQGGYTF. The CDR3 bases are TGTGCCAGCAGTTTCATCTCACAGTCTCAAGGTGGCTACACCTTC. The chain carries TRBV6-5 and TRBJ1-2; D not certain. The germline V gene encodes CDR1 MNHEY and CDR2 SVGAGI. The CDR3 is 15 residues long. Deletions cut 4 bases from V and 7 bases from J, with 19 bases between.

This clonotype was observed many times. The chain carries TRBV5-1 and TRBJ1-2; D is ambiguous. Germline V CDR1 and CDR2: SGHRS, YFSETQ. The V gene lost 4 bases and the J gene lost 8 bases, with 15 bases spanning the gap. The CDR3 is made up of 13 amino acids. This CDR3 is CASSLRGESGYTF. The CDR3 region has the DNA TGCGCCAGCAGCCTCCGGGGTGAGAGCGGCTACACCTTC.

In this sample, this clonotype turned up many times. The J gene is TRBJ2-3, the V gene TRBV20-1; TRBD2 agrees at 9 bases. The germline gives CDR1 DFQATT, CDR2 SNEGSKA (reference sequence). This CDR3 is built from 13 residues. The trim removed 2 bases at V and 8 bases at J, leaving 5 bases unmatched. The CDR3 coding sequence is TGCAGTGCTAGATTTAGCGGGAGACCTACGCAGTATTTT. Translating it yields CSARFSGRPTQYF.

This clonotype was seen at least ten times. The chain links TRBV5-1 to TRBJ2-2, with TRBD2 matching 14 bases. Germline values: CDR1 SGHRS, CDR2 YFSETQ. This CDR3 spans 17 amino acids. V lost 4 bases and J lost 3; bases outside the gene matches: 5. DNA for the CDR3: TGCGCCAGCAGCCCCGGACTAGCGGGAGGAGACACCGGGGAGCTGTTTTTT. The encoded protein is CASSPGLAGGDTGELFF.

This clonotype was observed many times. The chain couples TRBV4-1 to TRBJ2-7; 8 bases are shared with TRBD2. The CDR3 spans 16 residues. V lost 1 base, J lost 4 bases, and 9 bases stayed unmatched. Germline V lookup: CDR1 MGHRA, CDR2 YSYEKL. The CDR3 DNA is TGCGCCAGCAGCCAAGGGAGTAGCGGGATTCAGTACGAGCAGTACTTC. Encoded protein: CASSQGSSGIQYEQYF.

Regarding this clonotype: A much larger clone lies one base from this, so it may be a read error. The rearrangement uses TRBV20-1 and TRBJ2-6; D assignment may be TRBD1 or TRBD2 (5 bases each). Trimming took off 3 bases at V and 5 bases at J, with 11 bases between the two ends. CDR1 and CDR2 (germline): DFQATT, SNEGSKA (reference sequence). The CDR3 spans 14 residues. The CDR3 sequence: CSARGESWANVLTF. CDR3 DNA sequence: TGCAGTGCTAGGGGGGAGAGTTGGGCCAACGTCCTGACTTTC.

This clonotype showed up many times. V usage is TRBV12-3 or TRBV12-4 and J usage is TRBJ2-7; D unclear. Trimming removed 3 bases at V and 6 bases at J, with 9 bases between. The CDR3 is 12 amino acids. The CDR3 loop reads CASSLSAVEQYF. CDR3 nucleotides: TGTGCCAGCAGTTTGTCGGCAGTCGAGCAGTACTTC.

CDR3 DNA sequence: TGTGCCAGCAGTTACTCTCAGGACCGTGGGGAAAAACTGTTTTTT. It translates to CASSYSQDRGEKLFF. The J gene is TRBJ1-4, the V gene TRBV6-5; D uncertain. The ends were cut back, 0 bases at V and 8 bases at J, with 13 bases in the middle. The CDR3 is 15 residues long. The germline V gene has CDR1 MNHEY and CDR2 SVGAGI.

This clonotype appeared many times. The rearrangement links TRBV15 to TRBJ2-7; 7 bases are a match to TRBD1. Germline CDR1 reads LNHNV; CDR2 reads YYDKDF (reference sequence). V was pared by 0 bases and J by 6 bases, with 2 bases of the junction left unmatched. The CDR3 has 13 amino acids. In nucleotides, the CDR3 is TGTGCCACCAGCAGAGATAGGGGGCCCGAGCAGTACTTC. Amino acids: CATSRDRGPEQYF.

This clonotype was counted at least ten times. The chain joins TRBV28 to TRBJ2-1; TRBD2 might be the D (5 bases). CDR1 is MDHEN, CDR2 SYDVKM, per germline. This CDR3 is 16 amino acids long. With 1 base removed from V and 8 bases from J, the gap between germline ends came to 18 bases. CDR3: CASSLSPLAVRDEQFF. CDR3 bases: TGTGCCAGCAGTTTATCCCCCCTAGCTGTAAGGGATGAGCAGTTCTTC.

The table lists this clonotype with many counts. V is TRBV20-1 and J is TRBJ2-7; TRBD1 aligns across 10 bases. The CDR3 runs 14 residues. Germline CDR1 is DFQATT and CDR2 is SNEGSKA (reference sequence). Trimming took 6 bases from V and 7 from J; bases not matched to a gene: 12. The CDR3 coding sequence is TGCAGTGCACCCCGGGGGACAGGGGCGAAAGAGCAGTACTTC. Its protein product is CSAPRGTGAKEQYF.

In its sample, this clonotype was seen many times. The chain combines TRBV11-2 with TRBJ1-6, with 8 bases matching TRBD1. In germline, CDR1 is SGHAT, CDR2 FQNNGV. The CDR3 extends over 18 amino acids. V shed 5 bases and J 0 bases; nucleotides not matched to a gene: 9. The CDR3 protein is CASSTRTGMSSYNSPLHF. CDR3 DNA: TGTGCCAGCAGCACGAGGACAGGGATGAGCTCCTATAATTCACCCCTCCACTTT.

This clonotype was seen at least ten times. This chain uses TRBV9 with TRBJ2-7; D is perhaps TRBD2 (6 bases). CDR1 and CDR2 (germline): SGDLS, YYNGEE. The CDR3 has 15 residues. Trimming removed 3 bases from V and 2 bases from J, with 15 bases in between. CDR3 in DNA: TGTGCCAGCAGCGACAATAGGAGGGACCCCTACGAGCAGTACTTC. It translates to CASSDNRRDPYEQYF.

This chain uses TRBV13 with TRBJ2-7; D may be TRBD2 (6 bases). The CDR3 spans 14 residues. V was trimmed by 5 bases and J by 0 bases, leaving 11 bases between them. CDR1 is PRHDT, CDR2 FYEKMQ, per germline (reference sequence). This chain's CDR3 is CASSVGGTSYEQYF. In nucleotides, the CDR3 is TGTGCCAGCAGCGTTGGGGGGACCTCCTACGAGCAGTACTTC.

This clonotype has just one count. A single base separates this from a much larger clone, so it may be a read error. The chain uses TRBV5-1 and TRBJ2-2; D perhaps matches TRBD2 (5 bases). V dropped 6 bases and J dropped 0 bases, with 15 bases sitting between them. Germline V gives CDR1 SGHRS, CDR2 YFSETQ. This CDR3 comprises 16 residues. CDR3 protein: CASIPTGKANTGELFF. The CDR3 bases are TGCGCCAGCATCCCCACCGGGAAAGCGAACACCGGGGAGCTGTTTTTT.